This record looks at one T cell receptor (beta chain) sequence and its context. The CDR3 spans 14 residues. Germline V gene data show CDR1 as LGHNA and CDR2 as YNFKEQ. The V segment lost 4 bases and the J segment 5 bases; nucleotides outside the gene matches: 2. The data originate from a study of T cell changes during pregnancy in multiple sclerosis. Sequenced by immunoSEQ multiplex PCR; TCRdb stores in-frame clones only, minus some. The sample lists about 93,000 clones, 90% to 95% occurring once. The chain carries TRBV4-2 and TRBJ2-2; 9 nucleotides align to TRBD1. The source was peripheral blood, collected after pregnancy. The sequence derives from a female donor in good health, enrolled as a control in a pregnancy study. CDR3 loop: CASSRGQGTGELFF. The CDR3 DNA sequence: TGTGCCAGCAGCCGGGGACAGGGTACCGGGGAGCTGTTTTTT.